Each of the 5 T cell receptor beta chains below was sequenced from the same sample in a study of T-cell memory formation after mild COVID-19 (dated by TCRdb to about 2021). The protocol used for the library was 5' RACE. The sequencing machine was an Illumina NovaSeq 6000. TCRdb trimmed the raw reads at Q25, called clones with MiXCR and kept productive beta chains. Identical CDR3 protein sequences are pooled into one entry, listed with their most common genes and DNA. In all, the sample holds about 110,000 distinct CDR3 sequences, and around an eighth of those were seen once. Of the sample, around 25% falls within the top ten clones. Input material: PBMCs or a T cell subset sorted from them (not recorded which). The receptor source for this set is an adult woman who had mild COVID-19 (a few samples of this study predate the infection). The sample titles of this study are shuffled in the database, so cell type and time point are left out; the donor was told from shared clones.

The chain uses TRBV7-9 and TRBJ2-1, with TRBD2 identical over 7 bases. The ends lost 5 bases at V and 0 bases at J; junction bases unmatched: 10. There are 17 residues in the CDR3. Germline values: CDR1 SEHNR, CDR2 FQNEAQ (reference sequence). The CDR3 DNA reads as TGTGCCAGCAGCCCGTTCGCGGGGGTGACCTCCTACAATGAGCAGTTCTTC. Protein product: CASSPFAGVTSYNEQFF.

This chain uses TRBV7-2 with TRBJ2-3; D gene unclear. V shed 5 bases and J shed 0 bases, with 9 bases lying between them. There are 14 residues in the CDR3. Germline assignment: CDR1 SGHTA and CDR2 FQGNSA. CDR3 sequence reads: CASSALGSTDTQYF. The CDR3 DNA follows: TGTGCCAGCAGCGCCCTGGGTAGCACAGATACGCAGTATTTT.

The genes are TRBV6-2 or TRBV6-3 and TRBJ2-5; D is unclear. The CDR3 contains 16 residues. Per germline, CDR1 MNHEY and CDR2 SVGEGT. V dropped 2 bases and J dropped 1 base, with 14 bases sitting between them. CDR3 amino acids: CASSYNEYLLQETQYF. CDR3 DNA: TGTGCCAGCAGTTACAACGAATATTTACTCCAAGAGACCCAGTACTTC.

This clonotype turned up a few times. This chain uses TRBV12-3 or TRBV12-4 with TRBJ1-1; no clear D gene. Deletions cut 4 bases from V and 2 bases from J, with 8 bases between. This CDR3 spans 13 amino acids. The CDR3 DNA is TGTGCCAGCAGTTCCCCTTTTAACACTGAAGCTTTCTTT. As protein: CASSSPFNTEAFF.

The gene calls are TRBV7-3 and TRBJ2-3, with D possibly called TRBD1 or TRBD2 (5 bases each). Trimming stripped 5 bases from V and 2 bases from J, with 14 bases between. Germline V gene data show CDR1 as SGHTA and CDR2 as FQGTGA. The CDR3 is 15 residues long. The chain's CDR3 is CASSHVGTHTDTQYF. In nucleotides, the CDR3 is TGTGCCAGCAGCCATGTTGGGACCCACACAGATACGCAGTATTTT.